This T cell receptor (beta chain) was recovered during a study of CD8 T cells in ankylosing spondylitis. Findings of the study overall: Disease-linked clones were reportedly significantly enriched in matched ankylosing spondylitis synovial fluid.

The V end was cut by 2 bases, the J end by 5 bases, with 6 bases between. Germline-derived CDR1 and CDR2 are LGHDT and YNNKEL (reference sequence). The length of the CDR3 is 12 residues. At least ten counts were recorded for this clonotype. The antigen remains undetermined. MiXCR, applied by TCRdb to the 5' RACE reads, yields one record per CDR3 protein. The sample includes tens of thousands of distinct CDR3 sequences, 6.5% to 9% of them seen just once. The rearrangement uses TRBV3-1 and TRBJ2-5; D uncertain. Sequenced input: blood, either unsorted or a sorted T cell fraction (not recorded which). This receptor was identified in a male donor with ankylosing spondylitis or in good health (not recorded which). This CDR3 is CASSQLVETQYF. CDR3 in DNA: TGTGCCAGCAGCCAACTCGTGGAGACCCAGTACTTC.